This T cell receptor beta chain was captured by sequencing in a study of PD-1 blockade in classical Hodgkin lymphoma. Study-wide results and caveats: Baseline TCR diversity was reportedly lower in newly diagnosed patients than in healthy donors. It was reported as lower still in relapsed/refractory patients.

Germline V gene lookup returns CDR1 LGHNA and CDR2 YSLEER. This CDR3 comprises 14 residues. V trimming: 4 bases; J trimming: 2 bases; junction bases outside the gene matches: 5. This clone was seen a single time. Antigen unknown. Using immunoSEQ multiplex PCR, the repertoire was profiled, and TCRdb retains in-frame clones only, with some absent. This repertoire shows about 17,000 clones, approximately 86% found once; its top ten account for 3% to 5%. Sample time point: newly diagnosed, previously untreated cHL patient sample. Comparators were PBMCs taken from newly diagnosed, untreated classical Hodgkin lymphoma.

The chain couples TRBV4-3 to TRBJ2-7; 7 bases agree with TRBD1. The receptor was isolated from a human donor with classical Hodgkin lymphoma. Sequenced sample: peripheral blood mononuclear cells (PBMCs). The CDR3 nucleotides read TGCGCCAGCAGCCCGGACAGGAGAACCTACGAGCAGTACTTC. Its protein is CASSPDRRTYEQYF.